The 2 T cell receptor beta chains below all came from one sample that was sequenced in a study of blood T cells in healthy people across ages. With a J-beta primer mix and a sample-barcoded 5' primer, a second PCR ran about 7 to 12 cycles. TCRdb reanalysed the 5' RACE reads using MiXCR and keeps one entry per CDR3 protein. In the table there are around 900,000 distinct CDR3 sequences, roughly 51% of which are singletons. The sample consisted of blood. These receptors originate from a woman aged 60-75 years in good health.

This clonotype was found many times. This rearrangement joins TRBV10-3 to TRBJ2-7, with 7 bases fitting TRBD1. After removal of 6 bases from V and 5 bases from J, the junction contained 10 bases not matched to a gene. The CDR3 contains 14 residues. Per the germline V gene, CDR1 is ENHRY and CDR2 is SYGVKD. The CDR3 DNA reads as TGTGCCATCAGCCAGGAAGGGGGCATCAACGAGCAGTACTTC. Translated: CAISQEGGINEQYF.

This chain links TRBV29-1 with TRBJ2-6; D is perhaps TRBD1 (5 bases). The CDR3 runs to 13 residues. V dropped 4 bases and J dropped 4 bases, with 8 bases sitting between them. Germline V gene lookup returns CDR1 SQVTM and CDR2 ANQGSEA. CDR3 loop: CSVARVGANVLTF. CDR3 in DNA: TGCAGCGTTGCCAGGGTCGGGGCCAACGTCCTGACTTTC.